This passage covers 17 T cell receptor beta chains from one sample sequenced in a study of early T cells in non-severe SARS-CoV-2 infection. TCRdb reprocessed the 5' RACE reads with MiXCR, giving one entry per CDR3 protein. In the table there are 70,000 to 85,000 distinct CDR3 sequences, around 10% of which are singletons. The sample consisted of whole blood. The receptors shown here come from an adult who was a healthcare worker with PCR-confirmed SARS-CoV-2 infection or an uninfected control (not recorded which).

The J gene is TRBJ2-7, the V gene TRBV3-1; D not resolved. Germline lookup yields CDR1 LGHDT and CDR2 YNNKEL (reference sequence). The V end was cut by 3 bases, the J end by 1 base, with 10 bases between. The CDR3 runs 14 residues. The CDR3: CASSHRRLSYEQYF. The CDR3 DNA follows: TGTGCCAGCAGCCATAGGCGGTTGTCCTACGAGCAGTACTTC.

This clonotype has at least ten counts. V usage is TRBV4-2 and J usage is TRBJ2-1; 8 bases are a match to TRBD2. The CDR3 extends over 16 amino acids. CDR1 is LGHNA, CDR2 YNFKEQ, per germline. V gave up 0 bases and J gave up 8 bases; unmatched junction bases: 9. The CDR3: CASSQEASGPGHEQFF. Here the CDR3 DNA reads TGTGCCAGCAGCCAAGAGGCTAGCGGGCCGGGGCATGAGCAGTTCTTC.

This clonotype was counted at least ten times. This sequence joins TRBV24-1 and TRBJ1-1; 10 nucleotides align to TRBD1. This CDR3 is 18 amino acids long. Germline loops: CDR1 KGHDR, CDR2 SFDVKD. With V trimmed by 10 bases and J by 4 bases, 20 bases remained unmatched. The CDR3 DNA reads TGTGCCACTTCCACGCCCTCCGGGACAGGGGAAAAAGGCACTGAAGCTTTCTTT. This sequence encodes CATSTPSGTGEKGTEAFF.

Ten or more counts support this clonotype. The chain employs TRBV29-1 and TRBJ1-2, with unresolved D. This CDR3 has 15 amino acids. CDR1 is SQVTM and CDR2 is ANQGSEA in the germline V gene. Trimming shortened V by 3 bases and J by 0 bases, and 14 bases separated the two germline ends. The CDR3 is CSVDGLGWSNYGYTF. For the CDR3, the DNA is TGCAGCGTTGATGGTTTAGGATGGTCTAACTATGGCTACACCTTC.

At least ten counts were recorded for this clonotype. The chain links TRBV19 to TRBJ1-3; no clear D gene. The CDR3 is made up of 14 amino acids. CDR1 LNHDA and CDR2 SQIVND come from the germline V gene (reference sequence). Between the trimmed V and J ends, which lost 10 bases and 4 bases, there was a span of 17 bases. In DNA, the CDR3 is TGTGCCACCTGGAGCGTTAATAGCGGAAACACCATATATTTT. Translating it yields CATWSVNSGNTIYF.

This clonotype was detected a few times. The chain carries TRBV14 and TRBJ2-7; D gene uncertain. The V end lost 4 bases, the J end lost 7 bases, and 14 bases lay between the germline ends. Germline CDR1 and CDR2: SGHDN and FVKESK. There are 13 residues in the CDR3. CDR3 in amino acids: CASSPRGLGEQYF. In DNA form, the CDR3 reads TGTGCCAGCAGCCCCCGTGGGCTCGGGGAGCAGTACTTC. Full variable domain (remainder filled in from reference TRBV14 and TRBJ2-7): EAGVTQFPSHSVIEKGQTVTLRCDPISGHDNLYWYRRVMGKEIKFLLHFVKESKQDESGMPNNRFLAERTGGTYSTLKVQPAELEDSGVYFCASSPRGLGEQYFGPGTRLTVT.

This chain links TRBV5-1 with TRBJ1-1; D uncertain. CDR1 and CDR2 (germline): SGHRS, YFSETQ. CDR3 length equals 14 residues. Trimming removed 0 bases from V and 0 bases from J, with 6 bases in between. The chain's CDR3 is CASSLEGMNTEAFF. In nucleotides, the CDR3 is TGCGCCAGCAGCTTGGAGGGAATGAACACTGAAGCTTTCTTT.

The V and J genes are TRBV28 and TRBJ2-7; 11 nucleotides agree with TRBD1. With V trimmed by 7 bases and J by 7 bases, 9 bases remained unmatched. The germline V gene encodes CDR1 MDHEN and CDR2 SYDVKM. The CDR3 has 14 amino acids. CDR3 loop: CASTSGQGAGEQYF. In DNA form, the CDR3 reads TGTGCCAGCACCTCAGGACAGGGGGCAGGTGAGCAGTACTTC.

This clonotype has at least ten counts. V gene TRBV7-6 combines with J gene TRBJ2-1, with a weak D call TRBD2 (5 bases). Germline CDR1 SGHVS, CDR2 FNYEAQ. V was shortened by 8 bases and J by 8 bases, with 10 bases between the two germline ends. The CDR3 consists of 11 residues. CDR3 bases: TGTGCCAGCTCTATGAGGGATGAGCAGTTCTTC. It yields the protein CASSMRDEQFF. Full variable domain (outside the CDR3, taken from reference TRBV7-6 and TRBJ2-1): GAGVSQSPRYKVTKRGQDVALRCDPISGHVSLYWYRQALGQGPEFLTYFNYEAQQDKSGLPNDRFSAERPEGSISTLTIQRTEQRDSAMYRCASSMRDEQFFGPGTRLTVL.

Here the CDR3 reads CASSLMTGREQYF. The CDR3 region has the DNA TGTGCCAGCAGTTTAATGACAGGGCGGGAGCAGTACTTC. This chain joins TRBV28 and TRBJ2-7, with 7 bases identical to TRBD1. The CDR3 spans 13 residues. After removal of 2 bases from V and 7 bases from J, the junction contained 5 bases not matched to a gene. Germline V gene sequence: CDR1 MDHEN, CDR2 SYDVKM.

This clonotype has a count of ten or more. The rearrangement links TRBV7-3 to TRBJ2-1; D remains ambiguous. Trimming took off 1 base at V and 4 bases at J, with 5 bases between the two ends. Germline V gene data show CDR1 as SGHTA and CDR2 as FQGTGA. The CDR3 length is 13 residues. The CDR3 spells CASSLSSYNEQFF. The DNA for the CDR3 is TGTGCCAGCAGCTTAAGCAGTTACAATGAGCAGTTCTTC.

This clonotype turned up a few times. V and J are TRBV11-1 and TRBJ2-5; 15 bases are a match to TRBD2. CDR1 and CDR2 (germline): SGHAT, FQDESV (reference sequence). This CDR3 has 17 amino acids. After removal of 3 bases from V and 0 bases from J, the junction contained 2 bases not matched to a gene. The chain's CDR3 is CASSLGLAGGDQETQYF. CDR3 DNA: TGTGCCAGCAGCTTGGGACTAGCGGGAGGAGACCAAGAGACCCAGTACTTC.

The chain combines TRBV12-3 or TRBV12-4 with TRBJ1-6, with 8 bases matching TRBD1. The V and J ends lost 5 bases and 8 bases, in that order; junction bases with no gene match: 5. The CDR3 extends over 14 amino acids. The CDR3 DNA follows: TGTGCCAGCAGTCGACAGGGGACGCATTCACCCCTCCACTTT. Its protein product is CASSRQGTHSPLHF.

This clonotype was picked up many times. This sequence joins TRBV6-6 and TRBJ2-7; D perhaps matches TRBD1 (5 bases). CDR1 is MNHNY, CDR2 SVGAGI, per germline (reference sequence). CDR3 length equals 13 residues. Trimming cost V 7 bases and J 0 bases, with 10 bases left between them. The CDR3 nucleotides read TGTGCCAGCAAGACAGACCCCTCCTACGAGCAGTACTTC. This translates into CASKTDPSYEQYF.

This clonotype turned up a few times. This rearrangement joins TRBV29-1 to TRBJ2-7; the D is unclear. This CDR3 has 12 amino acids. V dropped 0 bases and J dropped 5 bases, with 8 bases sitting between them. From germline, CDR1 is SQVTM and CDR2 ANQGSEA. In nucleotides, the CDR3 is TGCAGCGTTGAAGACGGATCGGACGAGCAGTACTTC. Translated, it gives CSVEDGSDEQYF.

This clonotype appeared many times. The CDR3 sequence: CATSSGQGTETQYF. Here the CDR3 DNA reads TGTGCCACCAGCTCGGGACAGGGCACCGAGACCCAGTACTTC. The V call is TRBV24-1, the J call TRBJ2-5; 9 nucleotides agree with TRBD1. Germline values: CDR1 KGHDR, CDR2 SFDVKD. This CDR3 has 14 amino acids. Unmatched junction bases numbered 7, after V lost 7 bases and J lost 5 bases.

This clonotype was seen at least ten times. The J gene is TRBJ2-4, the V gene TRBV6-2 or TRBV6-3, with TRBD1 as a possible D gene (7 bases). The CDR3 sequence is 16 residues long. CDR1 is MNHEY, CDR2 SVGEGT, per germline. V dropped 2 bases and J dropped 9 bases, with 20 bases sitting between them. Here the CDR3 reads CASSYPWDRRGGIQYF. Written as DNA, the CDR3 is TGTGCCAGCAGTTACCCTTGGGACAGAAGGGGAGGCATTCAGTACTTC.